A single sample gave rise to the 20 T cell receptor beta chains below, sequenced in a study of blood T cell repertoires in COVID-19. Generated by immunoSEQ multiplex PCR, the TCRdb table keeps only in-frame clones and is missing some. The sample records 450,000 or so clones, about nine tenths being singletons. The sample consisted of peripheral blood. These receptor sequences come from a woman aged 40 to 50 with COVID-19, enrolled during active disease.

The genes are TRBV3-1 (or the pseudogene TRBV3-2) and TRBJ1-4; no clear D gene. There are 13 residues in the CDR3. The V gene's germline CDR1 is LGHDT and CDR2 YNNKEL (reference sequence). The V end was cut by 0 bases, the J end by 9 bases, with 8 bases between. The CDR3 DNA sequence: TGTGCCAGCAGCCAAGATAGAGGGAAAAAACTGTTTTTT. Amino acids: CASSQDRGKKLFF.

In the case of this clone: One end of the junction is discordant with germline, which a read error may explain. This sequence joins TRBV30 and TRBJ2-1; tentatively, D is TRBD2 (5 bases). Looked up from germline, CDR1 is GTSNPN and CDR2 is SVGIG (reference sequence). This CDR3 has 11 amino acids. The CDR3 protein is CAWSIGGSTVF. In DNA form, the CDR3 reads TGTGCCTGGAGTATAGGAGGATCGACGGTCTTC. Full variable domain (missing parts from reference TRBV30 and TRBJ2-1): SQTIHQWPATLVQPVGSPLSLECTVEGTSNPNLYWYRQAAGRGLQLLFYSVGIGQISSEVPQNLSASRPQDRQFILSSKKLLLSDSGFYLCAWSIGGSTVFGPGTRLTVL.

The chain links TRBV5-1 to TRBJ1-2; a weak D match, TRBD1 (6 bases). Between the trimmed V and J ends, which lost 6 bases and 3 bases, there was a span of 12 bases. The germline V gene encodes CDR1 SGHRS and CDR2 YFSETQ. The CDR3 has 13 residues. This CDR3 is CASMKDSYYGYTF. The CDR3 coding sequence is TGCGCCAGCATGAAGGACAGCTACTATGGCTACACCTTC. Full variable domain (missing parts from reference TRBV5-1 and TRBJ1-2): KAGVTQTPRYLIKTRGQQVTLSCSPISGHRSVSWYQQTPGQGLQFLFEYFSETQRNKGNFPGRFSGRQFSNSRSEMNVSTLELGDSALYLCASMKDSYYGYTFGSGTRLTVV.

This clone appeared once. The chain joins TRBV7-8 to TRBJ2-1; D remains ambiguous. Germline V CDR1 and CDR2: SGHVS, FQNEAQ. The CDR3 totals 14 residues. V was clipped by 4 bases and J by 5 bases, with 12 bases between them. For the CDR3, the DNA is TGTGCCAGCAGCTCGCGGCGGATAAACAATGAGCAGTTCTTC. Its translation: CASSSRRINNEQFF.

CDR3 DNA: TGTGCCAGCAGCTTACGAGCCTCTAGCGGTAGGGACAATGAGCAGTTCTTC. Protein sequence: CASSLRASSGRDNEQFF. This rearrangement joins TRBV7-8 to TRBJ2-1; 7 bases match TRBD2. Per germline, CDR1 SGHVS and CDR2 FQNEAQ. The CDR3 has 17 residues. After removal of 2 bases from V and 5 bases from J, the junction contained 12 bases not matched to a gene. Looking up the rest from reference TRBV7-8 and TRBJ2-1 gives the full variable domain: GAGVSQSPRYKVAKRGQDVALRCDPISGHVSLFWYQQALGQGPEFLTYFQNEAQLDKSGLPSDRFFAERPEGSVSTLKIQRTQQEDSAVYLCASSLRASSGRDNEQFFGPGTRLTVL.

This clone was picked up one time. The chain links TRBV7-9 to TRBJ1-3; the D gene is possibly TRBD1 (6 bases). V was cut by 5 bases and J by 1 base, with 15 bases left in between. This CDR3 contains 16 residues. CDR1 and CDR2 from the germline V gene are SEHNR and FQNEAQ (reference sequence). CDR3 nucleotides: TGTGCCAGCAGCCTTGTGGGGGGGCGTTCTGGAAACACCATATATTTT. It is translated as CASSLVGGRSGNTIYF.

This clone was picked up one time. This chain uses TRBV27 with TRBJ1-2; possibly TRBD1 for D (6 bases). The V end was cut by 6 bases, the J end by 2 bases, with 16 bases between. Germline V gives CDR1 MNHEY, CDR2 SMNVEV (reference sequence). The CDR3 runs to 15 residues. The CDR3 DNA reads TGTGCCAGCAGCTCCGGACAGCGAGCAAACTATGGCTACACCTTC. This codes for CASSSGQRANYGYTF.

This clone was counted between two and nine times. The chain recombines TRBV28 with TRBJ1-5, with no clear D. The V end was cut by 0 bases, the J end by 7 bases, with 19 bases between. The germline V gene encodes CDR1 MDHEN and CDR2 SYDVKM. The CDR3 runs 17 residues. DNA of the CDR3: TGTGCCAGCAGTTTATGGACCGGAAGCGATAGTCGGCAGCCCCAGCATTTT. It specifies CASSLWTGSDSRQPQHF.

The chain carries TRBV6-6 and TRBJ1-1; 9 bases line up with TRBD1. Trimming at V came to 5 bases and at J to 4 bases, leaving 23 bases not matched to a gene. Germline V gene data show CDR1 as MNHNY and CDR2 as SVGAGI (reference sequence). The CDR3 runs 20 residues. The DNA for the CDR3 is TGTGCCAGCAGTCTTAGCCCGGGACAGGGTTCGATGGGTTATGTCACTGAAGCTTTCTTT. As protein: CASSLSPGQGSMGYVTEAFF.

The chain carries TRBV7-3 and TRBJ1-1; D unclear. This CDR3 region has 14 residues. Per germline, CDR1 SGHTA and CDR2 FQGTGA. V lost 5 bases and J lost 1, with 11 bases in between. The CDR3: CASSAGFTNTEAFF. The CDR3 bases are TGTGCCAGCAGCGCCGGGTTCACGAACACTGAAGCTTTCTTT.

The V and J genes are TRBV19 and TRBJ1-1; 7 bases agree with TRBD1. This CDR3 spans 15 amino acids. Germline loops: CDR1 LNHDA, CDR2 SQIVND (reference sequence). The trim removed 5 bases at V and 4 bases at J, leaving 10 bases unmatched. The CDR3 loop is CASSWNRGGGTEAFF. The CDR3 DNA is TGTGCCAGTAGTTGGAACAGGGGAGGTGGCACTGAAGCTTTCTTT.

V usage is TRBV19 and J usage is TRBJ2-7; 8 bases are shared with TRBD1. The CDR3 loop spans 15 amino acids. The trim removed 1 base at V and 3 bases at J, leaving 5 bases unmatched. In germline, CDR1 is LNHDA, CDR2 SQIVND (reference sequence). CDR3 residues: CASSIAGGEIYEQYF. The CDR3 DNA sequence: TGTGCCAGTAGTATAGCAGGGGGCGAGATCTACGAGCAGTACTTC.

The V call is TRBV10-2, the J call TRBJ1-3; weak D call: TRBD1 (5 bases). Trimming cost V 9 bases and J 4 bases, with 7 bases left between them. Looked up from germline, CDR1 is WSHSY and CDR2 is SAAADI. The CDR3 totals 11 residues. CDR3: CASQGGNTIYF. In DNA, the CDR3 is TGCGCCAGTCAGGGAGGAAACACCATATATTTT.

The V call is TRBV27, the J call TRBJ2-7; 11 bases map to TRBD2. The V gene's germline CDR1 is MNHEY and CDR2 SMNVEV (reference sequence). The V gene end was trimmed by 5 bases and the J gene end by 2 bases; junction bases not matched to a gene: 8. The CDR3 is 16 residues long. CDR3 in DNA: TGTGCCAGCAGTCCAATTACTAGCGGGAGCACCTACGAGCAGTACTTC. Protein: CASSPITSGSTYEQYF.

The chain is built from TRBV29-1 and TRBJ1-2; D remains unclear. This CDR3 region has 11 residues. Germline CDR1 SQVTM, CDR2 ANQGSEA. V was pared by 5 bases and J by 8 bases, with 12 bases between. CDR3 in DNA: TGCAGCGTTTGGACTCGAGACGGCTACACCTTC. It specifies CSVWTRDGYTF.

The rearrangement links TRBV4-3 to TRBJ2-1; the D gene is possibly TRBD2 (6 bases). This CDR3 is 14 amino acids long. Germline V gene data show CDR1 as LGHNA and CDR2 as YSLEER. The V gene lost 2 bases and the J gene lost 3 bases, with 8 bases spanning the gap. This CDR3 is CASSQYGGYNEQFF. Here the CDR3 DNA reads TGCGCCAGCAGCCAATACGGGGGCTACAATGAGCAGTTCTTC.

The chain joins TRBV7-2 to TRBJ2-1, with 7 bases identical to TRBD2. CDR1 SGHTA and CDR2 FQGNSA come from the germline V gene. The CDR3 totals 14 residues. V lost 1 base, J lost 14 bases, and 11 bases stayed unmatched. The CDR3 region is CASSLGTSKAWEFF. The CDR3 DNA reads TGTGCCAGCAGCTTAGGGACTAGTAAGGCCTGGGAGTTCTTC.

The chain is built from TRBV5-6 and TRBJ1-1; tentatively, D is TRBD1 (6 bases). Germline loops: CDR1 SGHDT, CDR2 YYEEEE. The CDR3 has 13 amino acids. Trimming cost V 4 bases and J 1 base, with 8 bases left between them. The DNA for the CDR3 is TGTGCCAGCAGCCAGGGACAGAACACTGAAGCTTTCTTT. This translates into CASSQGQNTEAFF.

V and J are TRBV18 and TRBJ2-7; D may be TRBD2 (6 bases). Germline-derived CDR1 and CDR2 are KGHSH and LQKENI. V was trimmed by 6 bases and J by 7 bases, leaving 16 bases between them. CDR3 size: 13 residues. CDR3 sequence: CASSPRDSLEQYF. CDR3 sequence (DNA): TGTGCCAGCTCCCCCAGGGACTCACTGGAGCAGTACTTC. The whole variable domain, filled in from reference TRBV18 and TRBJ2-7, reads NAGVMQNPRHLVRRRGQEARLRCSPMKGHSHVYWYRQLPEEGLKFMVYLQKENIIDESGMPKERFSAEFPKEGPSILRIQQVVRGDSAAYFCASSPRDSLEQYFGPGTRLTVT.

This clone has only a few counts. The chain couples TRBV7-9 to TRBJ2-1, with D possibly TRBD1 on 5 matching bases. Trimming shortened V by 1 base and J by 7 bases, and 17 bases separated the two germline ends. CDR1 and CDR2 (germline): SEHNR, FQNEAQ (reference sequence). CDR3 length: 16 residues. The CDR3 DNA reads TGTGCCAGCAGCTTAGGCCCCGGCAGGGTGGAAAATGAGCAGTTCTTC. Residues: CASSLGPGRVENEQFF.